This T cell receptor beta chain was recorded in a study of shared clonotypes between healthy human individuals. On this clone itself: Other DNA variants within this sample encode the same CDR3.

Every immunoSEQ plate was one replicate of a subset's evenly spread DNA. The data were produced by immunoSEQ multiplex PCR, yet TCRdb's version contains in-frame clones alone and is incomplete. The sample lists approximately 1.5 million clones; about 98.5% were seen once. The CDR3 is 12 residues long. V lost 1 base and J lost 3, with 4 bases in between. Germline loops: CDR1 LNHNV, CDR2 YYDKDF (reference sequence). Only Caucasian adults living in Nashville, Tennessee served as donors. Sample: naive CD4+ T cells sorted from blood. The subset here: CD45RA+ positively selected. The receptor was derived from a man aged 25-40 years in good health. This chain connects TRBV15 to TRBJ2-7; D is undetermined. CDR3 DNA sequence: TGTGCCACCAGCAGAGGAATCTACGAGCAGTACTTC. Its translation: CATSRGIYEQYF.